This TCR beta chain originates from a study of shared clonotypes between healthy human individuals. Study as a whole: The donors, two women and a few men, were aged 18 to 49.

Points from the study as a whole: Estimated richness was generally greater in naive than memory subsets.

In the study's own analysis: Filtering differed since immunoSEQ provided only junctions, with no quality scores. Clones were read by immunoSEQ multiplex PCR, and TCRdb kept only the in-frame ones, dropping some. For V, J and clone size, that table is used; D and trimming come from the DNA. The sample holds about 2.4 million clones, over 85% seen once. With 0 bases clipped from V and 3 bases from J, the junction kept 7 bases outside the gene matches. The CDR3 covers 17 residues. Germline CDR1 LGHNA, CDR2 YSLEER. A word on this clone: The antigen is unknown.

This TCR was sampled from a man aged 18 to 29 in good health. Some clones in this sample may be carry-over from other donors' samples. Input material: naive CD4+ T cells from PBMCs. The subset was: CD45RA+ positively selected. The chain is built from TRBV4-3 and TRBJ2-7, with 11 positions matching TRBD2. The CDR3 sequence: CASSQDLASGRYYEQYF. CDR3 nucleotides: TGCGCCAGCAGCCAAGATTTAGCTAGCGGGAGGTACTACGAGCAGTACTTC.